The 8 T cell receptor beta chains in this list originate from one sample, sequenced in a study of post-analysis software for immune sequencing data. Whole-study results and caveats: In patients, TRBV5-6, TRBV5-1 and TRBV20-1 belonged to four or five TRBV segments found more frequently than in controls.

Unique molecular identifiers were built into the TCR beta cDNA libraries. TCRdb ran MiXCR on the PCR reads and lists one entry per CDR3 protein. The table shows roughly 540,000 distinct CDR3 sequences, with 30% to 40% occurring only once. These receptors have no known antigen. Specimen: blood. The receptors stem from a girl aged 2-17 years with multiple sclerosis.

This clonotype was counted only a few times. V is TRBV7-2 and J is TRBJ2-5; 7 bases map to TRBD1. Losses at the gene ends were 5 bases for V and 7 bases for J; bases not matched to a gene: 13. Germline V gives CDR1 SGHTA, CDR2 FQGNSA. The CDR3 extends over 15 amino acids. The CDR3 loop is CASSQRGPDRGTQYF. The CDR3 region has the DNA TGTGCCAGCAGCCAGAGGGGGCCCGACCGGGGGACCCAGTACTTC.

The chain links TRBV4-1 to TRBJ2-7, with 10 bases that match TRBD2. The germline CDR1 and CDR2 sequences are MGHRA and YSYEKL. V lost 0 bases and J lost 1; bases outside the gene matches: 18. CDR3 size: 21 residues. The CDR3 loop is CASSQEAPGSKRGGRSYEQYF. The CDR3 DNA reads as TGCGCCAGCAGCCAAGAGGCCCCTGGTTCTAAGCGGGGGGGGCGTTCCTACGAGCAGTACTTC.

This clonotype was counted a few times. The CDR3 region has the DNA TGCAGTGCTAGACCGGGACAGGGTTCCTCAATAGGCTTGGCTTTCTTT. It specifies CSARPGQGSSIGLAFF. V gene TRBV20-1 combines with J gene TRBJ1-1, with TRBD1 matching 9 bases. The CDR3 spans 16 residues. Germline CDR1 reads DFQATT; CDR2 reads SNEGSKA (reference sequence). J was trimmed by 11 bases and V by 2 bases; bases with no gene match: 18.

The V gene is TRBV20-1, the J gene TRBJ2-7; 7 positions match TRBD2. TRBJ2-5 explains the end of the DNA better; the J call may be wrong. This CDR3 comprises 13 residues. Germline values: CDR1 DFQATT, CDR2 SNEGSKA (reference sequence). CDR3 loop: CSARDWTGGTQYF. The CDR3 nucleotides read TGCAGTGCTAGAGATTGGACGGGGGGGACCCAGTACTTC.

This clonotype was seen more than once but under ten times. The chain uses TRBV20-1 and TRBJ2-1; no clear D. Germline CDR1 reads DFQATT; CDR2 reads SNEGSKA (reference sequence). CDR3 length: 17 residues. The germline V and J ends were trimmed by 4 bases and 1 base, with 20 bases remaining between them. The CDR3 DNA sequence: TGCAGTGCTAAGGGTCAGTATAAGAGCGTTTCCTACAATGAGCAGTTCTTC. Protein product: CSAKGQYKSVSYNEQFF.

This clonotype was recorded a few times. The rearrangement joins TRBV20-1 to TRBJ2-3, with 9 nucleotides matching TRBD2. Germline lookup yields CDR1 DFQATT and CDR2 SNEGSKA (reference sequence). CDR3 length: 14 amino acids. The V gene end was trimmed by 4 bases and the J gene end by 4 bases; junction bases not matched to a gene: 6. CDR3 nucleotides: TGCAGTGCTAAGCTGGCGGGGGGGCCAGATACGCAGTATTTT. This sequence encodes CSAKLAGGPDTQYF.

The CDR3 loop is CASSSDGQGAEAFF. In DNA, the CDR3 is TGCGCCAGCAGCAGCGACGGACAGGGGGCGGAAGCTTTCTTT. The gene calls are TRBV5-1 and TRBJ1-1, with 11 nucleotides matching TRBD1. In germline, CDR1 is SGHRS, CDR2 YFSETQ. The CDR3 is 14 amino acids. The V segment lost 4 bases and the J segment 8 bases; nucleotides outside the gene matches: 7.

This chain links TRBV20-1 with TRBJ1-4; D might be TRBD1 (5 bases). CDR3 length: 14 residues. In germline, CDR1 is DFQATT, CDR2 SNEGSKA (reference sequence). Between the trimmed V and J ends, which lost 3 bases and 8 bases, there was a span of 16 bases. CDR3 nucleotides: TGCAGTGCTAGTCGAGGGTCGGAGGGGGAAAAACTGTTTTTT. Translating it yields CSASRGSEGEKLFF.